The 21 T cell receptor beta chains below all came from one sample that was sequenced in a study of response to subunit inactivated influenza vaccine. TCRdb re-derived calls from the RT-PCR reads in MiXCR, one entry per CDR3 protein. The data contain about 480,000 distinct CDR3 sequences, 10% to 15% of them singletons. Sequences were derived from PBMCs from blood, sampled 45 days after vaccination. The receptors were gathered from a man aged 50 to 59 who received an inactivated influenza vaccine.

This chain uses TRBV10-3 with TRBJ2-1; possible D gene TRBD1, 6 bases. V shed 0 bases and J shed 4 bases, with 10 bases lying between them. The germline CDR1 and CDR2 sequences are ENHRY and SYGVKD. The CDR3 sequence is 15 residues long. The CDR3 DNA reads TGTGCCATCAGTGAGTCGGTGAGGGGGTACAATGAGCAGTTCTTC. This encodes CAISESVRGYNEQFF.

The V gene is TRBV4-3, the J gene TRBJ2-1; 12 positions match TRBD2. The trim removed 2 bases at V and 10 bases at J, leaving 3 bases unmatched. The CDR3 is made up of 14 amino acids. Germline-derived CDR1 and CDR2 are LGHNA and YSLEER. The CDR3 loop is CASSQRLAGAEQFF. CDR3 nucleotides: TGCGCCAGCAGCCAACGACTAGCGGGGGCCGAGCAGTTCTTC.

This clonotype was observed many times. CDR3 region: CASSLGLAGQETQYF. CDR3 bases: TGTGCCAGCAGCTTAGGTCTAGCGGGTCAGGAGACCCAGTACTTC. The V and J genes are TRBV7-9 and TRBJ2-5; 8 positions match TRBD2. Germline trimming cut 1 base from V and 5 bases from J; bases unmatched to any gene: 6. The CDR3 has 15 residues. Germline CDR1 is SEHNR and CDR2 is FQNEAQ (reference sequence).

The CDR3 here is CASSQDWAGGNEQFF. The CDR3 DNA is TGCGCCAGCAGCCAAGATTGGGCAGGGGGCAATGAGCAGTTCTTC. This chain uses TRBV4-3 with TRBJ2-1; 7 nucleotides line up with TRBD1. CDR1 is LGHNA, CDR2 YSLEER, per germline. Losses at the gene ends were 0 bases for V and 6 bases for J; bases not matched to a gene: 5. CDR3 length equals 15 residues.

CDR3 loop: CATSGGAGAYNEQFF. CDR3 bases: TGTGCCACCAGCGGGGGGGCAGGGGCCTACAATGAGCAGTTCTTC. V is TRBV15 and J is TRBJ2-1, with a weak D call TRBD2 (7 bases). This CDR3 has 15 residues. Germline CDR1 is LNHNV and CDR2 is YYDKDF (reference sequence). The V end lost 5 bases, the J end lost 2 bases, and 13 bases lay between the germline ends.

This clonotype occurred a few times. The chain employs TRBV5-6 and TRBJ2-3; a possible D gene is TRBD2 (6 bases). V was cut by 3 bases and J by 3 bases, with 14 bases left in between. CDR3 length equals 15 residues. Per germline, CDR1 SGHDT and CDR2 YYEEEE. CDR3 region: CASSSGTGLTDTQYF. In nucleotides, the CDR3 is TGTGCCAGCAGCTCCGGGACTGGGCTAACAGATACGCAGTATTTT.

This clonotype has at least ten counts. This chain uses TRBV12-3 or TRBV12-4 with TRBJ1-2; no firm D call. V lost 3 bases to trimming and J lost 0 bases, with 8 bases between them. This CDR3 has 14 amino acids. The CDR3 bases are TGTGCCAGCAGTTTTTTTACGGCTAACTATGGCTACACCTTC. It yields the protein CASSFFTANYGYTF.

This clonotype was observed a handful of times. The chain has TRBV30 and TRBJ1-3; no clear D. The V end was cut by 0 bases, the J end by 0 bases, with 6 bases between. The CDR3 totals 14 residues. Germline CDR1 GTSNPN, CDR2 SVGIG (reference sequence). CDR3 DNA: TGTGCCTGGAGTGTCTCAGCCTCTGGAAACACCATATATTTT. Its translation: CAWSVSASGNTIYF.

CDR3: CATSRDHGGDYGYTF. DNA for the CDR3: TGTGCCACCAGCAGAGATCATGGGGGCGACTATGGCTACACCTTC. The V gene is TRBV15, the J gene TRBJ1-2; D may be TRBD1 (6 bases). The germline V gene has CDR1 LNHNV and CDR2 YYDKDF (reference sequence). The V gene lost 0 bases and the J gene lost 3 bases, with 11 bases spanning the gap. This CDR3 spans 15 amino acids.

In its sample, this clonotype was seen many times. This chain links TRBV10-2 with TRBJ2-3; D gene uncertain. Trimming removed 2 bases from V and 4 bases from J, with 13 bases in between. Germline V gene sequence: CDR1 WSHSY, CDR2 SAAADI. The CDR3 has 15 residues. CDR3 sequence (DNA): TGCGCCAGCAGTGAGCGACGGAATCCAGCAGATACGCAGTATTTT. Amino acid sequence: CASSERRNPADTQYF.

This chain joins TRBV25-1 and TRBJ2-7, with D perhaps matching TRBD2 (5 bases). This CDR3 has 16 residues. CDR1 and CDR2 (germline): MGHDK, SYGVNS. Trimming left V 7 bases short and J 0 bases short, with 19 bases between. This CDR3 is CASKGSDGISSYEQYF. Here the CDR3 DNA reads TGTGCCAGCAAAGGCTCGGACGGGATAAGCTCCTACGAGCAGTACTTC.

The chain couples TRBV4-3 to TRBJ2-7, with a tentative D call TRBD1 (5 bases). The V end was cut by 0 bases, the J end by 2 bases, with 11 bases between. The CDR3 runs 15 residues. Germline assignment: CDR1 LGHNA and CDR2 YSLEER. The CDR3 DNA sequence: TGCGCCAGCAGCCAAGAACAGGAACCCCCCTACGAGCAGTACTTC. Protein: CASSQEQEPPYEQYF.

This clonotype has a handful of counts. The chain uses TRBV5-1 and TRBJ2-1; 8 nucleotides match TRBD2. Germline CDR1 reads SGHRS; CDR2 reads YFSETQ. The junction had 15 bases not matched to a gene; V was cut back by 0 bases and J by 7 bases. The CDR3 runs 18 residues. The DNA for the CDR3 is TGCGCCAGCAGCTTGGCCGAGCTTTTGGTAGCGGGAACGAATGAGCAGTTCTTC. It translates to CASSLAELLVAGTNEQFF.

This clonotype showed up just a few times. This chain uses TRBV7-2 with TRBJ2-7, with D possibly called TRBD1 or TRBD2 (5 bases each). Germline V gives CDR1 SGHTA, CDR2 FQGNSA. There are 15 residues in the CDR3. Trimming removed 7 bases from V and 0 bases from J, with 16 bases in between. The CDR3 reads CASTGPGRSSYEQYF. CDR3 in DNA: TGTGCCAGCACGGGACCGGGCCGAAGCTCCTACGAGCAGTACTTC.

This clonotype appeared a few times. The chain uses TRBV11-2 and TRBJ2-1, with 14 bases fitting TRBD2. Germline V gene data show CDR1 as SGHAT and CDR2 as FQNNGV. J gave up 9 bases and V 5 bases, and 9 bases lay outside the gene matches. The CDR3 runs 16 residues. This chain's CDR3 is CASSGGLAGVLPEQFF. The DNA of the CDR3 is TGTGCCAGCAGCGGGGGACTAGCGGGAGTGTTGCCTGAGCAGTTCTTC.

This clonotype was detected a few times. The chain joins TRBV20-1 to TRBJ2-5; tentatively, D is TRBD2 (5 bases). V was cut by 3 bases and J by 2 bases, with 10 bases left in between. The germline gives CDR1 DFQATT, CDR2 SNEGSKA (reference sequence). This CDR3 comprises 13 residues. The CDR3 DNA follows: TGCAGTGCTAGCATCGGGGATCAAGAGACCCAGTACTTC. This codes for CSASIGDQETQYF.

In this sample, this clonotype turned up many times. The rearrangement links TRBV20-1 to TRBJ2-7, with 10 nucleotides matching TRBD2. The CDR3 is 12 amino acids. CDR1 is DFQATT, CDR2 SNEGSKA, per germline (reference sequence). Losses at the gene ends were 5 bases for V and 7 bases for J; bases not matched to a gene: 5. CDR3 residues: CSAQRGGLEQYF. DNA of the CDR3: TGCAGTGCTCAGCGGGGGGGCCTAGAGCAGTACTTC.

This clonotype showed up just a few times. This rearrangement joins TRBV20-1 to TRBJ2-7; 9 nucleotides line up with TRBD1. This CDR3 contains 14 residues. V was pared by 3 bases and J by 1 base, with 4 bases of the junction left unmatched. The germline gives CDR1 DFQATT, CDR2 SNEGSKA (reference sequence). CDR3 nucleotides: TGCAGTGCTAGCGGGACAGGGAATTCCTACGAGCAGTACTTC. This codes for CSASGTGNSYEQYF.

The chain employs TRBV7-9 and TRBJ2-5; no clear D gene. The ends were cut back, 3 bases at V and 0 bases at J, with 8 bases in the middle. CDR1 and CDR2 from the germline V gene are SEHNR and FQNEAQ (reference sequence). The CDR3 spans 14 residues. DNA for the CDR3: TGTGCCAGCAGCTTTAAGCAGTACCAAGAGACCCAGTACTTC. Encoded protein: CASSFKQYQETQYF.

This clonotype has more than one count but fewer than ten. The genes are TRBV9 and TRBJ2-2; the D gene is possibly TRBD2 (5 bases). Germline CDR1 SGDLS, CDR2 YYNGEE. CDR3 length: 14 amino acids. Deletions cut 3 bases from V and 4 bases from J, with 10 bases between. The CDR3 is CASSADFGTGELFF. The CDR3 nucleotides read TGTGCCAGCAGCGCGGACTTCGGCACCGGGGAGCTGTTTTTT.

This sequence joins TRBV29-1 and TRBJ2-5; D is possibly TRBD1 or TRBD2 (5 bases each). CDR3 length: 13 residues. V gave up 6 bases and J gave up 2 bases, with 13 bases separating them. Germline CDR1 SQVTM, CDR2 ANQGSEA. The CDR3 nucleotides read TGCAGCGTCACGGGACCGCGTCAAGAGACCCAGTACTTC. It yields the protein CSVTGPRQETQYF.